The present entry profiles one T cell receptor beta chain with its context. This specimen belongs to a study of blood T cell repertoires in COVID-19. Background on the study: Symptom resolution, clearance, or two negative PCRs marked donors in Cohort 3 as recovered. T cells, B-cell-depleted T cells, or PBMCs provided the cDNA or gDNA that served as material. The study drew acute and convalescent COVID-19 samples from the United States, Italy and Spain.

Source study methods: The authors estimated nucleated cell counts from reference gene primer amplification. Sequenced by immunoSEQ multiplex PCR; TCRdb stores in-frame clones only, minus some. That table supplies the V and J calls and clone size; D and trimming were determined from the DNA. The sample contains around 140,000 clones, over 75% of which appear only once. The CDR3 totals 14 residues. Germline-derived CDR1 and CDR2 are LNHDA and SQIVND (reference sequence). With 6 bases clipped from V and 10 bases from J, the junction kept 7 bases outside the gene matches. The sequenced material came from PBMCs or T cells enriched from blood (not recorded which). The receptor comes from a man between 50 and 59 years old in a cohort exposed to, infected with or recovered from COVID-19 (not recorded which). The chain uses TRBV19 and TRBJ2-1, with 12 positions matching TRBD1. The chain's CDR3 is CASSRGQGADEQFF. CDR3 DNA sequence: TGTGCCAGTAGCCGGGGACAGGGGGCCGACGAGCAGTTCTTC. Full variable domain (remainder filled in from reference TRBV19 and TRBJ2-1): DGGITQSPKYLFRKEGQNVTLSCEQNLNHDAMYWYRQDPGQGLRLIYYSQIVNDFQKGDIAEGYSVSREKKESFPLTVTSAQKNPTAFYLCASSRGQGADEQFFGPGTRLTVL.